This T cell receptor (beta chain) was documented in a study of beta chain features in type 1 diabetes. Expressed TCRB transcripts got sequenced, as all isolated RNA was reverse transcribed. This table comes from immunoSEQ multiplex PCR, and its TCRdb copy is limited to in-frame clones, with some not included. This table has under 400,000 clones, over 10% appearing once. Sequenced input: naive CD4+ T cells from blood. The TCR originated in a man in his late teens or twenties in good health.

Here the CDR3 DNA reads TGTGCCAGCAGTCGAGATAGCAATCAGCCCCAGCATTTT. Protein: CASSRDSNQPQHF. The chain employs TRBV6-5 and TRBJ1-5, with D hard to call. Trimming removed 5 bases from V and 0 bases from J, with 5 bases in between. Looked up from germline, CDR1 is MNHEY and CDR2 is SVGAGI. This CDR3 spans 13 amino acids.